In this sample, the clone carrying this T cell receptor beta chain turned up a few times. The antigen remains undetermined. The identical CDR3 is also encoded by other nucleotide sequences in the sample. The data originate from a study of OX40 agonist ivuxolimab in advanced cancers. Study results and caveats: On average, CD8+ T cells showed a greater number of expanded clones than CD4+.

Produced via immunoSEQ multiplex PCR; TCRdb's table is partial and in-frame only. The sample shows about 80,000 clones, roughly 90% of them seen only once. V gave up 1 base and J gave up 2 bases; unmatched junction bases: 2. CDR3 length: 15 amino acids. CDR1 and CDR2 (germline): SGHAT, FQNNGV. The receptor comes from an adult with an advanced solid tumor such as melanoma, head and neck, liver or kidney cancer. This sample comprised CD4+ or CD8+ T cells sorted from blood, obtained in a trial of the OX40 agonist ivuxolimab. The chain employs TRBV11-2 and TRBJ2-3; 8 nucleotides agree with TRBD2. The CDR3 loop is CASSLVGGATDTQYF. In DNA form, the CDR3 reads TGTGCCAGCAGCTTAGTCGGGGGGGCCACAGATACGCAGTATTTT.